These T cell receptor beta chains were read from a single sample in a study of blood T cell repertoires in COVID-19. TCRdb's copy holds only in-frame clones and misses some; the assay was immunoSEQ multiplex PCR. The data contain approximately 80,000 clones, approximately 85% of them singletons. Source material: peripheral blood. These TCRs come from a woman older than 75 with COVID-19, enrolled during active disease. Both conserved end residues are part of each CDR3. The order of the fields is D gene, J gene, V gene, clone size, CDR3 length, CDR3 DNA, CDR3 protein. The D gene is left open where the match is weak. Expanded clones get a size class; other rows say once, few or many, or leave the size out.

D: TRBD1
J: TRBJ1-2
V: TRBV7-3
size: .
length: 16
DNA: TGTGCCAGCAGCTTATGGCGGGACAGTTTCTTCTATGGCTACACCTTC
CDR3: CASSLWRDSFFYGYTF

D: .
J: TRBJ2-1
V: TRBV9
size: .
length: 12
DNA: TGTGCCAGCAGCGTAGGTGAGGCCGGGCAGTTCTTC
CDR3: CASSVGEAGQFF

D: TRBD1
J: TRBJ2-2
V: TRBV6-4
size: many
length: 15
DNA: TGTGCCAGCAGTGCGGCAGGGGGATTCGGCGGGGAGCTGTTTTTT
CDR3: CASSAAGGFGGELFF

D: .
J: TRBJ1-2
V: TRBV14
size: few
length: 14
DNA: TGTGCCAGCAGCCAATCTGCCGTGTCCAGTGGCTACACCTTC
CDR3: CASSQSAVSSGYTF

D: TRBD1
J: TRBJ1-1
V: TRBV27
size: .
length: 15
DNA: TGTGCCAGCAGTCCCCGGGGGACAGGGACCACTGAAGCTTTCTTT
CDR3: CASSPRGTGTTEAFF

D: TRBD1
J: TRBJ2-5
V: TRBV7-9
size: .
length: 13
DNA: TGTGCCAGCAGCTTGACAGGGGATGAGACCCAGTACTTC
CDR3: CASSLTGDETQYF

D: .
J: TRBJ1-1
V: TRBV3-1/TRBV3-2
size: .
length: 13
DNA: TGTGCCAGCAGCCAAGTAGCAGGGACTGAAGCTTTCTTT
CDR3: CASSQVAGTEAFF

D: TRBD2
J: TRBJ2-5
V: TRBV2
size: .
length: 13
DNA: TGTGCCAGCAGTGGAGCGGGGGGTTTGGGCCAGTACTTC
CDR3: CASSGAGGLGQYF

D: .
J: TRBJ1-2
V: TRBV19
size: .
length: 13
DNA: TGTGCCAGTAGTCTTCGGGGGAGTGGTGGCTACACCTTC
CDR3: CASSLRGSGGYTF

D: TRBD1
J: TRBJ1-1
V: TRBV18
size: .
length: 17
DNA: TGTGCCAGCTCACCACCCGACAGGGGAGGTCGGAACACTGAAGCTTTCTTT
CDR3: CASSPPDRGGRNTEAFF

D: .
J: TRBJ1-2
V: TRBV27
size: .
length: 13
DNA: TGTGCCAGCGGACCAGGGGAGTCCTATGGCTACACCTTC
CDR3: CASGPGESYGYTF

D: .
J: TRBJ2-5
V: TRBV27
size: .
length: 14
DNA: TGTGCCAGCAGTTTACGGGTACCTCTGGAGACCCAGTACTTC
CDR3: CASSLRVPLETQYF

D: .
J: TRBJ1-3
V: TRBV5-1
size: .
length: 13
DNA: TGCGCCAGCAGCCCCCTCTCTGGAAACACCATATATTTT
CDR3: CASSPLSGNTIYF

D: .
J: TRBJ2-4
V: TRBV7-2
size: few
length: 15
DNA: TGTGCCAGCAGCCCCCGCCTCGGACAGTTAAACATTCAGTACTTC
CDR3: CASSPRLGQLNIQYF

D: .
J: TRBJ1-1
V: TRBV21-1
size: .
length: 15
DNA: TGTGCCAGCAGATTAATTCCCAGGGGAAACACTGAAGCTTTCTTT
CDR3: CASRLIPRGNTEAFF

D: TRBD2
J: TRBJ2-7
V: TRBV6-2/TRBV6-3
size: .
length: 14
DNA: TGTGCCAGCAGCTACTTAGCGGGTACCTACGAGCAGTACTTC
CDR3: CASSYLAGTYEQYF

D: .
J: TRBJ2-5
V: TRBV19
size: few
length: 13
DNA: TGTGCCAGTAGTATTCGGGGTGGGGAGACCCAGTACTTC
CDR3: CASSIRGGETQYF

D: TRBD2
J: TRBJ2-7
V: TRBV27
size: few
length: 15
DNA: TGTGCCAGCAGTTTATCCTGGGAGGGGACCTACGAGCAGTACTTC
CDR3: CASSLSWEGTYEQYF

D: TRBD1
J: TRBJ1-1
V: TRBV9
size: once
length: 16
DNA: TGTGCCAGCAGAAGAGGGGCAGGGGGATTGGGCACTGAAGCTTTCTTT
CDR3: CASRRGAGGLGTEAFF

D: TRBD2
J: TRBJ2-5
V: TRBV5-8
size: .
length: 16
DNA: TGTGCCAGCAGCTCGGGAGAAGCGGGGGGGCGAGAGACCCAGTACTTC
CDR3: CASSSGEAGGRETQYF

D: TRBD2
J: TRBJ2-5
V: TRBV5-4
size: once
length: 17
DNA: TGTGCCAGCAGCTTGGGACTAGCGGGAAAGGGAGTAAAGACCCAGTACTTC
CDR3: CASSLGLAGKGVKTQYF

D: .
J: TRBJ2-1
V: TRBV2
size: .
length: 15
DNA: TGTGCCAGCAGTGTGGAGAGCAGTTCCTACAATGAGCAGTTCTTC
CDR3: CASSVESSSYNEQFF

D: .
J: TRBJ1-4
V: TRBV2
size: .
length: 14
DNA: TGTGCCAGCAGGGGAAGGGGAATTAATGAAAAACTGTTTTTT
CDR3: CASRGRGINEKLFF

D: .
J: TRBJ1-1
V: TRBV29-1
size: .
length: 11
DNA: TGCAGCGTTGCCGGTACGACTGAAGCTTTCTTT
CDR3: CSVAGTTEAFF

D: TRBD2
J: TRBJ2-5
V: TRBV24-1
size: .
length: 17
DNA: TGTGCCACCAGTGATTTGGGGACTAGCGGGAGTGGGGAGACCCAGTACTTC
CDR3: CATSDLGTSGSGETQYF

D: .
J: TRBJ1-2
V: TRBV27
size: .
length: 14
DNA: TGTGCCAGCAGTTTTGGGGGGCGGGGGGATGGCTACACCTTC
CDR3: CASSFGGRGDGYTF

D: TRBD2
J: TRBJ2-2
V: TRBV7-2
size: .
length: 15
DNA: TGTGCCAGCAGCCCGTGGTTAGCGGGAGGGGGGGAGCTGTTTTTT
CDR3: CASSPWLAGGGELFF

D: .
J: TRBJ2-2
V: TRBV19
size: .
length: 15
DNA: TGTGCCAGTAGTTTACAGGGTAGAAACACCGGGGAGCTGTTTTTT
CDR3: CASSLQGRNTGELFF

D: TRBD2
J: TRBJ2-7
V: TRBV7-2
size: .
length: 14
DNA: TGTGCCAGCAGCTTACAGCGGGGAGTCTACGAGCAGTACTTC
CDR3: CASSLQRGVYEQYF

D: .
J: TRBJ2-3
V: TRBV24-1
size: .
length: 13
DNA: TGTGCCACCAGTGTGGCTAGCCGGGATACGCAGTATTTT
CDR3: CATSVASRDTQYF

D: TRBD2
J: TRBJ2-3
V: TRBV4-3
size: .
length: 12
DNA: TGCGCCAGCAGCCCGGGAGGCAATACGCAGTATTTT
CDR3: CASSPGGNTQYF

D: .
J: TRBJ2-1
V: TRBV19
size: .
length: 15
DNA: TGTGCCAGTAGTATGGATAGGAGTGTCTACAATGAGCAGTTCTTC
CDR3: CASSMDRSVYNEQFF

D: TRBD1
J: TRBJ1-2
V: TRBV5-1
size: .
length: 13
DNA: TGCGCCAGCAGCTACACAGGGGACTATGGCTACACCTTC
CDR3: CASSYTGDYGYTF

D: TRBD1
J: TRBJ2-3
V: TRBV2
size: .
length: 15
DNA: TGTGCCAGCAGCCTGGACAGGGGGCCCGTAGATACGCAGTATTTT
CDR3: CASSLDRGPVDTQYF

D: .
J: TRBJ1-5
V: TRBV7-9
size: few
length: 15
DNA: TGTGCCAGCAGCTTATTTGGGAGTAGCAATCAGCCCCAGCATTTT
CDR3: CASSLFGSSNQPQHF

D: .
J: TRBJ1-5
V: TRBV2
size: .
length: 13
DNA: TGTGCCAGCAGTGAAAGGGGTTATCAGCCCCAGCATTTT
CDR3: CASSERGYQPQHF

D: .
J: TRBJ1-2
V: TRBV4-3
size: .
length: 15
DNA: TGCGCCAGCAGCAAGAGGAGGAGCCACAACTATGGCTACACCTTC
CDR3: CASSKRRSHNYGYTF

D: .
J: TRBJ2-1
V: TRBV27
size: .
length: 14
DNA: TGTGCCAGCAGTTTATCAGACCCGAGGGATGAGCAGTTCTTC
CDR3: CASSLSDPRDEQFF

D: TRBD1
J: TRBJ2-1
V: TRBV29-1
size: .
length: 16
DNA: TGCAGCGTTGGGGTTCGTCGGGACAGGGACCTAAATGAGCAGTTCTTC
CDR3: CSVGVRRDRDLNEQFF

D: TRBD1
J: TRBJ1-2
V: TRBV19
size: .
length: 13
DNA: TGTGCCACCCAGCCCCGGACAGGGGAGGGCTACACCTTC
CDR3: CATQPRTGEGYTF

D: TRBD1
J: TRBJ2-1
V: TRBV18
size: .
length: 15
DNA: TGTGCCAGCTCACTTTCGGGACAGAATTCGAATGAGCAGTTCTTC
CDR3: CASSLSGQNSNEQFF

D: .
J: TRBJ2-3
V: TRBV7-6
size: .
length: 14
DNA: TGTGCCACCTCACGAGGTGGAGTTCTAGATACGCAGTATTTT
CDR3: CATSRGGVLDTQYF

D: .
J: TRBJ1-6
V: TRBV21-1
size: .
length: 12
DNA: TGTGCTAGGCGGAACTCTAATTCACCCCTCCACTTT
CDR3: CARRNSNSPLHF

D: .
J: TRBJ1-3
V: TRBV28
size: .
length: 12
DNA: TGTGCCAGCAGTTCCGGGGGAAACACCATATATTTT
CDR3: CASSSGGNTIYF

D: TRBD1
J: TRBJ2-7
V: TRBV28
size: .
length: 14
DNA: TGTGCCAGCAGCCGGACAGGGATCAACTACGAGCAGTACTTC
CDR3: CASSRTGINYEQYF

D: TRBD1
J: TRBJ1-3
V: TRBV24-1
size: .
length: 17
DNA: TGTGCCACCAGTGATTTGACTACAGGGGCACACCGGGACACCATATATTTT
CDR3: CATSDLTTGAHRDTIYF

D: .
J: TRBJ2-1
V: TRBV7-9
size: few
length: 12
DNA: TGTGCCAGCAGCTTAGATTACGGTGAGCAGTTCTTC
CDR3: CASSLDYGEQFF

D: TRBD1
J: TRBJ1-3
V: TRBV10-3
size: .
length: 16
DNA: TGTGCCATCAGTGAGTCGACAGGGGGAACTGGAAACACCATATATTTT
CDR3: CAISESTGGTGNTIYF

D: TRBD1
J: TRBJ1-4
V: TRBV6-5
size: .
length: 15
DNA: TGTGCCAGCAGTCGAACCGGGACAGGGGATGAAAAACTGTTTTTT
CDR3: CASSRTGTGDEKLFF

D: .
J: TRBJ2-1
V: TRBV18
size: .
length: 13
DNA: TGTGCCAGCTCACCCCGACTTTACAATGAGCAGTTCTTC
CDR3: CASSPRLYNEQFF

D: .
J: TRBJ2-7
V: TRBV9
size: .
length: 14
DNA: TGTGCCAGCAGCGCAACCACCCACTTCTACGAGCAGTACTTC
CDR3: CASSATTHFYEQYF

D: .
J: TRBJ2-6
V: TRBV19
size: .
length: 17
DNA: TGTGCCAGTAGTCTCGAGACAGGTGTGGCTGGGGCCAACGTCCTGACTTTC
CDR3: CASSLETGVAGANVLTF

D: .
J: TRBJ1-5
V: TRBV27
size: .
length: 14
DNA: TGTGCCAGCAGTTTCGAAGACAGGTTGCAGCCCCAGCATTTT
CDR3: CASSFEDRLQPQHF

D: TRBD2
J: TRBJ2-1
V: TRBV6-5
size: .
length: 15
DNA: TGTGCCAGCAGAACAGCAGGGACTAGTCGCCATGAGCAGTTCTTC
CDR3: CASRTAGTSRHEQFF

D: .
J: TRBJ1-1
V: TRBV5-4
size: .
length: 13
DNA: TGTGCCAGCAGCCCGGGGGGGGTCTACGAAGCTTTCTTT
CDR3: CASSPGGVYEAFF

D: .
J: TRBJ1-1
V: TRBV7-3
size: .
length: 16
DNA: TGTGCCAGCAGCTTAGGTGGGAGTATCTCGGGCGTCAAAGCTTTCTTT
CDR3: CASSLGGSISGVKAFF

D: TRBD2
J: TRBJ2-3
V: TRBV6-4
size: .
length: 17
DNA: TGTGCCAGCAGTGATGGACTAGCGAGACAGAGCACAGATACGCAGTATTTT
CDR3: CASSDGLARQSTDTQYF

D: TRBD1
J: TRBJ2-4
V: TRBV3-1/TRBV3-2
size: .
length: 15
DNA: TGTGCCAGCAGCCACCTGACAGGGCACAAAAACATTCAGTACTTC
CDR3: CASSHLTGHKNIQYF